The 5 T cell receptor beta chains in this list originate from one sample, sequenced in a study of blood T cell repertoires in COVID-19. Using immunoSEQ multiplex PCR, the repertoire was profiled, and TCRdb retains in-frame clones only, with some absent. The data contain roughly 420,000 clones, approximately 87% of them singletons. Material: PBMCs or T cells enriched from blood (not recorded which). Every receptor here comes from a woman aged 25 to 39 with acute COVID-19.

This chain connects TRBV19 to TRBJ1-1; 8 bases are shared with TRBD1. Germline values: CDR1 LNHDA, CDR2 SQIVND (reference sequence). Trimming cost V 5 bases and J 4 bases; bases outside gene matches: 9. The CDR3 sequence is 15 residues long. The CDR3: CASSSSQGARTEAFF. The CDR3 coding sequence is TGTGCCAGTAGTTCTTCCCAGGGGGCGCGCACTGAAGCTTTCTTT.

The chain is built from TRBV6-5 and TRBJ2-7, with TRBD2 as a possible D gene (5 bases). V lost 3 bases and J lost 4, with 10 bases in between. CDR1 and CDR2 (germline): MNHEY, SVGAGI. CDR3 size: 13 residues. CDR3 in DNA: TGTGCCAGCAGTTATAATAGAGGGTACGAGCAGTACTTC. Protein sequence: CASSYNRGYEQYF.

The gene calls are TRBV24-1 and TRBJ2-3; 14 bases are a match to TRBD2. The junction had 6 bases not matched to a gene; V was cut back by 4 bases and J by 1 base. CDR3 length equals 18 residues. CDR1 and CDR2 (germline): KGHDR, SFDVKD. In DNA form, the CDR3 reads TGTGCCACCAGTGACACGACTAGCGGGAGGGCTGGCACAGATACGCAGTATTTT. Translated, it gives CATSDTTSGRAGTDTQYF.

The J gene is TRBJ1-1, the V gene TRBV5-1; D is perhaps TRBD1 (5 bases). The germline V gene encodes CDR1 SGHRS and CDR2 YFSETQ. The V end was cut by 4 bases, the J end by 1 base, with 14 bases between. This CDR3 spans 15 amino acids. The CDR3 loop is CASSTLWGRNTEAFF. The CDR3 coding sequence is TGCGCCAGCAGCACGCTTTGGGGCCGGAACACTGAAGCTTTCTTT.

The chain combines TRBV14 with TRBJ1-1; no reliable D call. V gave up 1 base and J gave up 1 base, with 7 bases separating them. The CDR3 is 14 amino acids. CDR1 and CDR2 from the germline V gene are SGHDN and FVKESK. CDR3 bases: TGTGCCAGCAGCCAAGTTGGAGGGAACACTGAAGCTTTCTTT. This translates into CASSQVGGNTEAFF.